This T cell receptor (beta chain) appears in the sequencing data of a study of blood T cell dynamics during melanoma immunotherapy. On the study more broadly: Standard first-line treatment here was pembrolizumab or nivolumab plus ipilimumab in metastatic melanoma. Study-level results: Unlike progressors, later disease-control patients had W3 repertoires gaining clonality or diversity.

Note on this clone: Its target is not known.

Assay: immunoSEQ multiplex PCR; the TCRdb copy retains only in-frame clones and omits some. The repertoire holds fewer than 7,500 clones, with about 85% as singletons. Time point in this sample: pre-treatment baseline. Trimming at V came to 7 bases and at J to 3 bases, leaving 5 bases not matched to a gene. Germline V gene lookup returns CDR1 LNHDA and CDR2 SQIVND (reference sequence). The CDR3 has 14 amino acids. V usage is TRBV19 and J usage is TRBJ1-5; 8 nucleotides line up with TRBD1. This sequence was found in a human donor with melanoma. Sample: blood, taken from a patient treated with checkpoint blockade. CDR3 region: CASKQGVFNQPQHF. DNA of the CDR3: TGTGCCAGTAAACAGGGGGTCTTCAATCAGCCCCAGCATTTT.